A selection of T cell receptor beta chains follows, all from one sample in a study of cytomegalovirus exposure and HLA in healthy donors. The repertoire was sequenced with immunoSEQ multiplex PCR; TCRdb's copy has only in-frame clones and lacks some. Here the sample spans approximately 82,000 clones, roughly 96% being singletons. Input material: PBMCs. Every receptor here comes from a woman under 30 in good health and CMV-seronegative. The CDR3 runs from the conserved cysteine through the conserved F or W. D genes are given only for firm matches. A row's size may be missing; if present it is once, few, many or a size class.

TRBJ2-7 | . | . | TRBV28 | TGTGCCAGCAGGAACGTGGGGAGCTCCTACGAGCAGTACTTC | CASRNVGSSYEQYF
TRBJ2-5 | . | . | TRBV9 | TGTGCCAGCAGCGTAGACGGTAGGGCAGGGGTCTACCAAGAGACCCAGTACTTC | CASSVDGRAGVYQETQYF
TRBJ1-5 | TRBD1 | . | TRBV11-2 | TGTGCCAGCAGCCGGACAGGGTATAGCAATCAGCCCCAGCATTTT | CASSRTGYSNQPQHF
TRBJ2-3 | TRBD2 | . | TRBV11-2 | TGTGCCAGCAGCTTAGATATATGGAGCGGGGGCAGGGATACGCAGTATTTT | CASSLDIWSGGRDTQYF
TRBJ1-2 | TRBD1 | . | TRBV28 | TGTGCCAGCAGCCTGCCGGGGACAGGTCCTTATGGCTACACCTTC | CASSLPGTGPYGYTF
TRBJ1-2 | TRBD1 | . | TRBV6-6 | TGTGCCAGCAGTTACTCCCGGGACAGGGGAAGGGTGGGCTACACCTTC | CASSYSRDRGRVGYTF
TRBJ2-4 | TRBD1 | . | TRBV4-3 | TGCGCCAGCAGCCAAGCCCGGGACAGGGGATACATTCAGTACTTC | CASSQARDRGYIQYF
TRBJ2-7 | . | once | TRBV29-1 | TGCAGCGGTGGGATAGGGCGGAGGGAGCAGTACTTC | CSGGIGRREQYF
TRBJ2-7 | . | . | TRBV6-1 | TGTGCCAGCGGAGACGGCGTGCGCGAGCAGTACTTC | CASGDGVREQYF
TRBJ2-3 | . | . | TRBV5-1 | TGCGCCAGCAGCATCGGGGGAGATACGCAGTATTTT | CASSIGGDTQYF
TRBJ1-1 | TRBD1 | . | TRBV29-1 | TGCAGCGCCTCGGGACAGTTGAACACTGAAGCTTTCTTT | CSASGQLNTEAFF
TRBJ2-5 | TRBD1 | . | TRBV28 | TGTGCCAGCAGCTTGGGCGGGGGACAGGGAGAAGAGACCCAGTACTTC | CASSLGGGQGEETQYF
TRBJ2-7 | TRBD1 | . | TRBV15 | TGTGCCACCAGCAGAGATTCGAGACAGGGGGCTTACGAGCAGTACTTC | CATSRDSRQGAYEQYF
TRBJ1-5 | TRBD1 | . | TRBV10-3 | TGTGCCATCAGGACAGGGGACGGCAATCAGCCCCAGCATTTT | CAIRTGDGNQPQHF
TRBJ1-3 | TRBD1 | . | TRBV15 | TGTGCCACCAGCAGACCCGGGACAGGGGGAAGAAACACCATATATTTT | CATSRPGTGGRNTIYF
TRBJ1-6 | TRBD1 | . | TRBV9 | TGTGCCAGCAGCGAAATTCCCGGGACAGGGGTTTCACCCCTCCACTTT | CASSEIPGTGVSPLHF
TRBJ2-1 | TRBD1 | . | TRBV2 | TGTGCCAGCACTAGGACAGGGACAGCACATGAGCAGTTCTTC | CASTRTGTAHEQFF
TRBJ2-3 | TRBD2 | . | TRBV19 | TGTGCCAGTAGTACACGAGCGGGAGGAGTCACAGATACGCAGTATTTT | CASSTRAGGVTDTQYF
TRBJ1-2 | . | . | TRBV10-3 | TGTGCCATCAGTGAGTCGTGGGGGGATGGCTACACCTTC | CAISESWGDGYTF
TRBJ1-1 | . | . | TRBV27 | TGTGCCAGCAGTGGGGGGGGTGAAGCTTTCTTT | CASSGGGEAFF
TRBJ1-2 | TRBD1 | once | TRBV19 | TGTGCCACTAACACCGGGACAGGGGCTAATAACTATGGCTACACCTTC | CATNTGTGANNYGYTF
TRBJ2-2 | . | . | TRBV27 | TGTGCCAGCAGTTTGGAGGGGGCCCGAACCGGGGAGCTGTTTTTT | CASSLEGARTGELFF
TRBJ2-1 | . | . | TRBV15 | TGTGCCACCAGCAGAACTACCCGGGGTAGGTTCAATGAGCAGTTCTTC | CATSRTTRGRFNEQFF
TRBJ1-4 | . | once | TRBV15 | TGTGCCACCAGCAATTGGGGCTCCATTGAAAAACTGTTTTTT | CATSNWGSIEKLFF
TRBJ2-5 | TRBD2 | . | TRBV19 | TGTGCCAGCAATATAGCGGGGGGGACCCAGTACTTC | CASNIAGGTQYF
TRBJ2-7 | . | . | TRBV30 | TGTGCCTGGAGTGCCGCCCTCGGGACTCCGGCAGAGCAGTACTTC | CAWSAALGTPAEQYF
TRBJ2-4 | . | . | TRBV27 | TGTGCCAGCAGTTGGGACTGGGAAGCCAAAAACATTCAGTACTTC | CASSWDWEAKNIQYF
TRBJ2-5 | TRBD1 | . | TRBV5-4 | TGTGCCAGCAGCTCACAGGGGACACAAGAGACCCAGTACTTC | CASSSQGTQETQYF
TRBJ1-2 | TRBD1 | . | TRBV7-2 | TGTGCCAGCAGCTTATTTGGACAGGGGGGGACCTATGGCTACACCTTC | CASSLFGQGGTYGYTF
TRBJ1-1 | . | . | TRBV6-5 | TGTGCCAGCAGCCCCGGGGGTGGTGGGAACACTGAAGCTTTCTTT | CASSPGGGGNTEAFF
TRBJ1-2 | . | . | TRBV27 | TGTGCCAGCCGCTCCCAGGGGATCGGGGCCTATGGCTACACCTTC | CASRSQGIGAYGYTF
TRBJ2-1 | TRBD2 | . | TRBV30 | TGTGCCTGGAGTGTACTAGCGGGCCCCTACAATGAGCAGTTCTTC | CAWSVLAGPYNEQFF
TRBJ1-1 | TRBD1 | . | TRBV5-1 | TGCGCCAGCAGCTGGACAGGGGACAACACTGAAGCTTTCTTT | CASSWTGDNTEAFF
TRBJ1-1 | . | . | TRBV27 | TGTGCCAGCAGTTGGCGGGGGTTGTACACTGAAGCTTTCTTT | CASSWRGLYTEAFF
TRBJ2-7 | . | . | TRBV27 | TGTGCCAGCAGCCCCCCTGCGAGGGACGAGCAGTACTTC | CASSPPARDEQYF
TRBJ1-5 | TRBD1 | . | TRBV7-9 | TGTGCCAGCAGCCCCGGGTGGACAGGGCTAAGTCAGCCCCAGCATTTT | CASSPGWTGLSQPQHF
TRBJ2-1 | TRBD2 | . | TRBV15 | TGTGCCACCAGCAGCGTTAGCGGGCCGAGCTCCTACAATGAGCAGTTCTTC | CATSSVSGPSSYNEQFF
TRBJ2-1 | . | . | TRBV30 | TGTGCCTGGACACAGGGAGTAACTTTCTTC | CAWTQGVTFF
TRBJ1-4 | TRBD1 | few | TRBV9 | TGTGCCAGCAGCCCTCCTTCCGGGACAGGGCGAGAAAAACTGTTTTTT | CASSPPSGTGREKLFF
TRBJ1-5 | . | . | TRBV19 | TGTGCCAGTAGTATGCCAGGACCCCAGCATTTT | CASSMPGPQHF
TRBJ2-3 | TRBD1 | . | TRBV5-1 | TGCGCCAGCAGCCTGGGACAGGGAGTCACAGATACGCAGTATTTT | CASSLGQGVTDTQYF
TRBJ2-7 | TRBD2 | . | TRBV13 | TGTGCCAGCAGACCGACTAGCGACCCCCTACACGAGCAGTACTTC | CASRPTSDPLHEQYF
TRBJ2-7 | . | . | TRBV5-1 | TGCGCCAGCAGCTTGGCAGGATATAACGAGCAGTACTTC | CASSLAGYNEQYF
TRBJ2-7 | . | once | TRBV7-2 | TGTGCCAGCAGTTATCAGGGGAACTCCTACGAGCAGTACTTC | CASSYQGNSYEQYF
TRBJ2-1 | TRBD2 | once | TRBV10-1 | TGCGCCAGCAGCGGGGGACTAGCGGGAGGGCCCGGCCGGGGCAATGAGCAGTTCTTC | CASSGGLAGGPGRGNEQFF
TRBJ1-1 | . | . | TRBV25-1 | TGTGCCAGCAGTCGCCTACGGGTAGACGCTGAAGCTTTCTTT | CASSRLRVDAEAFF
TRBJ1-2 | . | . | TRBV19 | TGTGCCAGTAACCCGACAGCGGGTAACTATGGCTACACCTTC | CASNPTAGNYGYTF
TRBJ2-7 | TRBD2 | . | TRBV25-1 | TGTGCCAGCAGTGAACGGGGGGTTGCCGCGGGGGAGCAGTACTTC | CASSERGVAAGEQYF
TRBJ1-4 | . | once | TRBV6-5 | TGTGCCAGCAGTTACTCGGGGCTCGAGAATGAAAAACTGTTTTTT | CASSYSGLENEKLFF
TRBJ1-2 | TRBD1 | once | TRBV2 | TGTGCCAGCAGTGAAGAGGGACAGGGGGCAGATGGCTACACCTTC | CASSEEGQGADGYTF
TRBJ1-1 | TRBD1 | . | TRBV7-9 | TGTGCCAGCAATTCCCCAGGGGGCACTGAAGCTTTCTTT | CASNSPGGTEAFF
TRBJ2-7 | . | . | TRBV7-2 | TGTGCCAGCAGCTTAGCCGCTAGTGGGTACGAGCAGTACTTC | CASSLAASGYEQYF
TRBJ1-2 | . | . | TRBV10-3 | TGTGCCATCAGTGAGTCAGGGGAGGGTGGCTACACCTTC | CAISESGEGGYTF
TRBJ2-7 | TRBD2 | . | TRBV7-2 | TGTGCCAGCAGCTTTCCGGGGGGGTCCGGGTACGAGCAGTACTTC | CASSFPGGSGYEQYF
TRBJ2-1 | TRBD1 | medium-sized | TRBV25-1 | TGTGCCAGCAGTGGATCTACAGGGGGCTCCTACAATGAGCAGTTCTTC | CASSGSTGGSYNEQFF